The 18 T cell receptor beta chains below all came from one sample that was sequenced in a study of T cells of healthy individuals. TCRdb re-analysed the 5' RACE reads in MiXCR, keeping a single row per CDR3 protein. Here the sample spans about 41,000 distinct CDR3 sequences, 4% to 5.5% being singletons. Receptors originate from a human donor in good health.

This clonotype was observed a few times. The chain carries TRBV29-1 and TRBJ2-5; no clear D gene. CDR1 and CDR2 from the germline V gene are SQVTM and ANQGSEA. The CDR3 has 10 residues. V dropped 7 bases and J dropped 4 bases, with 7 bases sitting between them. In DNA form, the CDR3 reads TGCAGCGCCAGCACAGAGACCCAGTACTTC. It yields the protein CSASTETQYF. The whole variable domain, remainder taken from reference TRBV29-1 and TRBJ2-5, is SAVISQKPSRDICQRGTSLTIQCQVDSQVTMMFWYRQQPGQSLTLIATANQGSEATYESGFVIDKFPISRPNLTFSTLTVSNMSPEDSSIYLCSASTETQYFGPGTRLLVL.

The chain links TRBV11-1 to TRBJ2-7; 9 positions match TRBD1. Germline loops: CDR1 SGHAT, CDR2 FQDESV (reference sequence). The V and J ends lost 3 bases and 7 bases, in that order; junction bases with no gene match: 7. This CDR3 has 14 residues. The chain's CDR3 is CASSLGQGFAEQYF. For the CDR3, the DNA is TGTGCCAGCAGCTTGGGACAGGGTTTTGCGGAGCAGTACTTC.

This clonotype was recorded at least ten times. This chain connects TRBV20-1 to TRBJ2-4; 14 positions agree with TRBD2. The CDR3 is 19 residues long. V lost 5 bases and J lost 1; bases outside the gene matches: 13. Germline V lookup: CDR1 DFQATT, CDR2 SNEGSKA (reference sequence). The CDR3 spells CSASRSGLAGEVAKNIQYF. The CDR3 coding sequence is TGCAGTGCTTCCCGTTCGGGACTAGCGGGAGAGGTGGCCAAAAACATTCAGTACTTC.

This clonotype was observed many times. This rearrangement joins TRBV7-8 to TRBJ2-1, with D perhaps TRBD2 (6 bases). CDR1 is SGHVS, CDR2 FQNEAQ, per germline. Trimming removed 4 bases from V and 0 bases from J, with 10 bases in between. The CDR3 consists of 15 residues. CDR3 loop: CASSWDGGSYNEQFF. CDR3 nucleotide sequence: TGTGCCAGCAGCTGGGACGGGGGCTCCTACAATGAGCAGTTCTTC.

This clonotype was recorded at least ten times. The rearrangement links TRBV12-3 or TRBV12-4 to TRBJ1-1; D is perhaps TRBD1 (5 bases). The CDR3 has 16 residues. V was cut by 5 bases and J by 1 base, with 17 bases left in between. The CDR3 loop reads CASSPQGRGANTEAFF. The DNA of the CDR3 is TGTGCCAGCAGTCCTCAGGGTAGAGGAGCGAACACTGAAGCTTTCTTT.

This clonotype was recorded at least ten times. This chain links TRBV20-1 with TRBJ1-2, with 10 positions matching TRBD1. V lost 4 bases, J lost 3 bases, and 5 bases stayed unmatched. The CDR3 has 14 amino acids. Germline CDR1 and CDR2: DFQATT and SNEGSKA (reference sequence). Here the CDR3 DNA reads TGCAGTGCTACTCTGACAGGGGGCGACTATGGCTACACCTTC. As protein: CSATLTGGDYGYTF.

This clonotype was detected many times. CDR3 sequence: CASTLGLGDEQFF. Written as DNA, the CDR3 is TGTGCCAGCACCCTAGGGCTCGGGGATGAGCAGTTCTTC. This rearrangement joins TRBV6-2 or TRBV6-3 to TRBJ2-1; D might be TRBD2 (5 bases). V was clipped by 7 bases and J by 8 bases, with 15 bases between them. CDR1 is MNHEY and CDR2 is SVGEGT in the germline V gene. This CDR3 has 13 amino acids.

Sample share makes this clonotype medium-sized (0.01 to 0.1%). The CDR3, as DNA: TGTGCCAGCAGTCGACATGGCAGCAATCAGCCCCAGCATTTT. This translates into CASSRHGSNQPQHF. This chain links TRBV27 with TRBJ1-5; D unresolved. CDR3 length equals 14 residues. Germline lookup yields CDR1 MNHEY and CDR2 SMNVEV (reference sequence). V gave up 5 bases and J gave up 1 base, with 9 bases separating them.

This clonotype has a count of ten or more. This chain uses TRBV7-3 with TRBJ1-3; TRBD1 aligns across 8 bases. This CDR3 is 14 amino acids long. Germline V gives CDR1 SGHTA, CDR2 FQGTGA. The trim removed 5 bases at V and 2 bases at J, leaving 2 bases unmatched. CDR3 nucleotide sequence: TGTGCCAGCAGCCCGACAGGGGCTGGAAACACCATATATTTT. This sequence encodes CASSPTGAGNTIYF.

This clonotype was picked up a small number of times. V usage is TRBV11-2 and J usage is TRBJ2-1; D call uncertain. Trimming took off 5 bases at V and 8 bases at J, with 10 bases between the two ends. Germline lookup yields CDR1 SGHAT and CDR2 FQNNGV. The CDR3 contains 12 residues. CDR3 nucleotides: TGTGCCAGCAGCCACTTTGGCGATGAGCAGTTCTTC. It codes for CASSHFGDEQFF. The variable domain in full, completed from reference TRBV11-2 and TRBJ2-1, reads EAGVAQSPRYKIIEKRQSVAFWCNPISGHATLYWYQQILGQGPKLLIQFQNNGVVDDSQLPKDRFSAERLKGVDSTLKIQPAKLEDSAVYLCASSHFGDEQFFGPGTRLTVL.

This clonotype was recorded at least ten times. This chain joins TRBV7-2 and TRBJ1-3, with a possible D match to TRBD1 (5 bases). This CDR3 has 15 residues. CDR1 and CDR2 from the germline V gene are SGHTA and FQGNSA. The V end lost 6 bases, the J end lost 1 base, and 13 bases lay between the germline ends. This CDR3 is CASSPGSGSGNTIYF. The DNA of the CDR3 is TGTGCCAGCAGTCCAGGGTCGGGGTCTGGAAACACCATATATTTT.

In its sample, this clonotype was seen many times. J is TRBJ2-7 and V is TRBV25-1, with TRBD2 identical over 8 bases. CDR3 length equals 15 residues. Germline CDR1 is MGHDK and CDR2 is SYGVNS. Trimming removed 4 bases from V and 2 bases from J; junction bases left unmatched: 7. CDR3 in amino acids: CASSAPLAAAYEQYF. The CDR3 nucleotides read TGTGCCAGCAGTGCACCACTAGCGGCAGCCTACGAGCAGTACTTC.

This clonotype turned up a few times. The chain couples TRBV19 to TRBJ2-1, with D uncertain. The germline V gene has CDR1 LNHDA and CDR2 SQIVND (reference sequence). Trimming shortened V by 1 base and J by 5 bases, and 9 bases separated the two germline ends. The CDR3 extends over 14 amino acids. CDR3 region: CASSIAGRNNEQFF. The CDR3 bases are TGTGCCAGTAGTATAGCTGGTCGGAACAATGAGCAGTTCTTC.

In its sample, this clonotype was seen many times. This chain uses TRBV3-1 with TRBJ2-7; 11 nucleotides line up with TRBD2. V lost 8 bases and J lost 3; bases outside the gene matches: 0. The CDR3 is 12 residues long. Germline V gives CDR1 LGHDT, CDR2 YNNKEL (reference sequence). In nucleotides, the CDR3 is TGTGCCAGCGGGACTAGCGGCTACGAGCAGTACTTC. Its protein product is CASGTSGYEQYF.

The genes are TRBV7-8 and TRBJ2-1; no clear D gene. CDR1 and CDR2 from the germline V gene are SGHVS and FQNEAQ. V dropped 2 bases and J dropped 4 bases, with 9 bases sitting between them. The CDR3 has 14 amino acids. CDR3 sequence (DNA): TGTGCCAGCAGCTTACGCGGCCAATACAATGAGCAGTTCTTC. This encodes CASSLRGQYNEQFF.

This clonotype occurred many times. In nucleotides, the CDR3 is TGTGCCAGCAGATCGGGTAACACTGAAGCTTTCTTT. Encoded protein: CASRSGNTEAFF. The chain has TRBV7-9 and TRBJ1-1; D remains unclear. Germline assignment: CDR1 SEHNR and CDR2 FQNEAQ (reference sequence). V was trimmed by 6 bases and J by 2 bases, leaving 7 bases between them. CDR3 length equals 12 residues. Full variable domain (rest looked up from reference TRBV7-9 and TRBJ1-1): DTGVSQNPRHKITKRGQNVTFRCDPISEHNRLYWYRQTLGQGPEFLTYFQNEAQLEKSRLLSDRFSAERPKGSFSTLEIQRTEQGDSAMYLCASRSGNTEAFFGQGTRLTVV.

The sample holds a few counts of this clonotype. J is TRBJ2-7 and V is TRBV5-6; D not certain. CDR3 size: 15 residues. The germline gives CDR1 SGHDT, CDR2 YYEEEE. Trimming removed 4 bases at V and 0 bases at J, with 14 bases between. CDR3 nucleotides: TGTGCCAGCAGCCCACAGACTCCGGCCTCCTACGAGCAGTACTTC. Amino acid sequence: CASSPQTPASYEQYF.

This clonotype was found many times. The V and J genes are TRBV6-1 and TRBJ1-4; TRBD1 aligns across 9 bases. The J segment lost 5 bases and the V segment lost 5 bases, leaving 3 bases of the junction unmatched. The CDR3 contains 14 residues. CDR1 is MNHNS and CDR2 is SASEGT in the germline V gene. This chain's CDR3 is CASSRTGANEKLFF. CDR3 sequence (DNA): TGTGCCAGCAGTCGGACAGGGGCCAATGAAAAACTGTTTTTT.